This T cell receptor (beta chain) was captured by sequencing in a study of blood T cell repertoires in COVID-19. The table came from immunoSEQ multiplex PCR; TCRdb's copy has only in-frame clones and leaves some out. The table has 100,000 to 150,000 clones, 70% to 90% seen once. The germline V gene encodes CDR1 DFQATT and CDR2 SNEGSKA (reference sequence). V lost 3 bases and J lost 9; bases outside the gene matches: 18. The CDR3 is 17 amino acids. The receptor comes from a woman aged 45 to 65 with acute or convalescent COVID-19. The specimen sequenced was peripheral blood. The chain has TRBV20-1 and TRBJ2-1; TRBD2 matches 9 bases. The CDR3 coding sequence is TGCAGTGCTAGTCGCCCAGCGGGAGGTTCCTTGGGAGGTGAGCAGTTCTTC. It codes for CSASRPAGGSLGGEQFF.